This T cell receptor (beta chain) was sequenced in a study of blood T cells in healthy people across ages. The use of a sample-barcoded 5' primer and a J-beta primer mix characterized a second PCR of roughly 6 to 11 cycles. Each cDNA molecule received a tag from a template-switch adaptor that had 12 random nucleotides. In TCRdb, the 5' RACE reads were re-called with MiXCR into one record per CDR3 protein. The sample has hundreds of thousands of distinct CDR3 sequences, roughly 64% seen once. Broader study findings: The recorded TCR beta diversity per million T cells decreased in a roughly linear manner with age.

Of note for this clonotype: Antigen: not known.

A minimum of 6 million PBMCs was isolated per sample. Samples each yielded at least 5.5 micrograms of total RNA. Between the trimmed V and J ends, which lost 5 bases and 1 base, there was a span of 13 bases. The germline CDR1 and CDR2 sequences are SGHTA and FQGTGA. The CDR3 extends over 15 amino acids. Sequenced material: blood. The TCR originated in a young man in good health. The chain couples TRBV7-3 to TRBJ2-3; D may match TRBD1 or TRBD2 (5 bases each). The CDR3 spells CASSPGTPRTDTQYF. The DNA for the CDR3 is TGTGCCAGCAGCCCTGGGACCCCCCGCACAGATACGCAGTATTTT.